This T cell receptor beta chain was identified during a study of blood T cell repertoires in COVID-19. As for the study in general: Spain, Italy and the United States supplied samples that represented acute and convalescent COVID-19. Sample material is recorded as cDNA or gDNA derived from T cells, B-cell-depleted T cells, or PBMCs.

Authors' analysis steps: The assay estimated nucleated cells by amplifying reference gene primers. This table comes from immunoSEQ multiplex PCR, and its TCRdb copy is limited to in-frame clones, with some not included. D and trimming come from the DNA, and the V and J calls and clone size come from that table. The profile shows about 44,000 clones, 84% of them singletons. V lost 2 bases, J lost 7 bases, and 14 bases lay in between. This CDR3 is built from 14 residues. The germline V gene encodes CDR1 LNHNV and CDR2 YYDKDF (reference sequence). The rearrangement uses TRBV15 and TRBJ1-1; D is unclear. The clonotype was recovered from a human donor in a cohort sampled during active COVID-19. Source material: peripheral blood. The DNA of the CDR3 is TGTGCCACCAGCAGAAACACAGCCACCATTGAAGCTTTCTTT. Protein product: CATSRNTATIEAFF.